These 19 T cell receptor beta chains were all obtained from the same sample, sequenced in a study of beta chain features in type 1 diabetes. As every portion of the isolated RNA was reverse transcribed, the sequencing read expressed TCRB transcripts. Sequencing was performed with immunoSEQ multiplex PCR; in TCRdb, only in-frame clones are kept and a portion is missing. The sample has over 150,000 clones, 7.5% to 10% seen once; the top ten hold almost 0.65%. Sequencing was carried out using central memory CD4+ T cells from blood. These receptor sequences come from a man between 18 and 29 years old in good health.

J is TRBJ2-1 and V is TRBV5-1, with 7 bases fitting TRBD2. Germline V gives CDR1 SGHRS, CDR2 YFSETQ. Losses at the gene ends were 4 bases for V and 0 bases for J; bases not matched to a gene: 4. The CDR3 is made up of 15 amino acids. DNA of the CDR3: TGCGCCAGCAGCCCCAGCGGGGACTCCTACAATGAGCAGTTCTTC. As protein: CASSPSGDSYNEQFF.

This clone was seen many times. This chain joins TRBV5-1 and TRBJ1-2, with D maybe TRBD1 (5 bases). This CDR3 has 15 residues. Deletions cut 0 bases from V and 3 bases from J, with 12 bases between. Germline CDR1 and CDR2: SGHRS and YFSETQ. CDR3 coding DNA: TGCGCCAGCAGCTTGGCCCGCGGGGCGGACTATGGCTACACCTTC. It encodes CASSLARGADYGYTF.

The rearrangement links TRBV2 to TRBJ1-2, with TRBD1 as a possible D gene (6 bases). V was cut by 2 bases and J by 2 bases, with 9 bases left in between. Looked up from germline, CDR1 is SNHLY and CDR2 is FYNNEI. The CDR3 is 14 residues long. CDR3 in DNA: TGTGCCAGCAGTGAAAGACAGGCGAACTATGGCTACACCTTC. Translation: CASSERQANYGYTF.

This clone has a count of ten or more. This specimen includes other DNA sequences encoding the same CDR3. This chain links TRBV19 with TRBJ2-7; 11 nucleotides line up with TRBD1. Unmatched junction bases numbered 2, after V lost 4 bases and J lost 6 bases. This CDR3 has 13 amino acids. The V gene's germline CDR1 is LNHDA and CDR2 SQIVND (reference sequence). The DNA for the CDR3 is TGTGCCAGTAGTAAGGACAGGGGGCGCGAGCAGTACTTC. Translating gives CASSKDRGREQYF.

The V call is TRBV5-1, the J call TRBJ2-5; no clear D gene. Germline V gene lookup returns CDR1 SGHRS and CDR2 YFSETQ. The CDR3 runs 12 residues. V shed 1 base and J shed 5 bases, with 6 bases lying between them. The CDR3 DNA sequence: TGCGCCAGCAGCTTGTTGGGCGAGACCCAGTACTTC. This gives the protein CASSLLGETQYF.

CDR3 in DNA: TGTGCCAGCAGCTTAGTTGGAAGGACACGATACGAGCAGTACTTC. This translates into CASSLVGRTRYEQYF. This sequence joins TRBV13 and TRBJ2-5, with a possible D match to TRBD1 (5 bases). Matching the DNA end better, TRBJ2-7 makes the J call doubtful. The CDR3 spans 15 residues. Germline values: CDR1 PRHDT, CDR2 FYEKMQ (reference sequence).

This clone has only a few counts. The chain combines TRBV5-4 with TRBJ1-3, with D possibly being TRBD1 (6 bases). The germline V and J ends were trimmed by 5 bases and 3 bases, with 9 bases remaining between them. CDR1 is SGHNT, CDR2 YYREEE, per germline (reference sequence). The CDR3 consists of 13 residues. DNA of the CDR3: TGTGCCAGCAGTGGCAGGGGTGGAAACACCATATATTTT. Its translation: CASSGRGGNTIYF.

CDR3 in amino acids: CASSLLQTGGNEQFF. The CDR3, as DNA: TGTGCCAGCAGTCTGCTACAAACAGGGGGCAATGAGCAGTTCTTC. The chain uses TRBV6-1 and TRBJ2-1, with 8 nucleotides matching TRBD1. The CDR3 covers 15 residues. Germline CDR1 and CDR2: MNHNS and SASEGT. Losses at the gene ends were 5 bases for V and 6 bases for J; bases not matched to a gene: 9.

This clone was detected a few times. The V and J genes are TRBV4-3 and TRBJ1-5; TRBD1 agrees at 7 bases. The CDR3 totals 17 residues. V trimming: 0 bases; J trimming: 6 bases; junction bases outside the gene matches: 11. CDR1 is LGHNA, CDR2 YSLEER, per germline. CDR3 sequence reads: CASSQEIGGAVFQPQHF. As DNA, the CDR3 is TGCGCCAGCAGCCAAGAGATAGGGGGCGCCGTCTTTCAGCCCCAGCATTTT.

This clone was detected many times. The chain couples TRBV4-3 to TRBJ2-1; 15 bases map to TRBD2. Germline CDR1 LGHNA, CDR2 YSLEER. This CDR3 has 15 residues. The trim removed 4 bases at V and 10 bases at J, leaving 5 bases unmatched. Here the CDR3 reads CASSPSGLAGGEQFF. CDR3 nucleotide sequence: TGCGCCAGCAGCCCGAGCGGACTAGCGGGAGGGGAGCAGTTCTTC.

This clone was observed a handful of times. This CDR3 reads CASSLRKGAGEKLFF. The CDR3 region has the DNA TGTGCCAGCAGCCTACGGAAGGGGGCCGGTGAAAAACTGTTTTTT. The rearrangement uses TRBV7-2 and TRBJ1-4; 7 nucleotides match TRBD1. CDR3 length equals 15 residues. Germline V gene sequence: CDR1 SGHTA, CDR2 FQGNSA. V gave up 5 bases and J gave up 7 bases; unmatched junction bases: 10.

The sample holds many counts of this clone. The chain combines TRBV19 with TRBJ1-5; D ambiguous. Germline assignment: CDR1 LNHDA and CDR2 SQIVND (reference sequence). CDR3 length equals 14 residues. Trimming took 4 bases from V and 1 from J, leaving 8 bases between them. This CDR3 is CASSTTRSNQPQHF. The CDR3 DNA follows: TGTGCCAGTAGTACGACACGCAGCAATCAGCCCCAGCATTTT.

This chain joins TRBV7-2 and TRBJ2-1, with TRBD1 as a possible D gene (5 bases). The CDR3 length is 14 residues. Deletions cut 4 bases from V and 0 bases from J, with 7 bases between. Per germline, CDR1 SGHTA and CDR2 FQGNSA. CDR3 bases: TGTGCCAGCAGCTCAGACAGCTCCTACAATGAGCAGTTCTTC. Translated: CASSSDSSYNEQFF.

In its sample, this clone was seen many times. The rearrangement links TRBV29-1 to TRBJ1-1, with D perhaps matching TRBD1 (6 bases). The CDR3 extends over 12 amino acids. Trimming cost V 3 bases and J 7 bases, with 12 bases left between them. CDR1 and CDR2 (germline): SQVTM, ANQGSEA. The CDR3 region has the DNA TGCAGCGTTGACTACAGGGTCGATGAAGCTTTCTTT. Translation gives CSVDYRVDEAFF. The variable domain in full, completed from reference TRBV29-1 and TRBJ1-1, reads SAVISQKPSRDICQRGTSLTIQCQVDSQVTMMFWYRQQPGQSLTLIATANQGSEATYESGFVIDKFPISRPNLTFSTLTVSNMSPEDSSIYLCSVDYRVDEAFFGQGTRLTVV.

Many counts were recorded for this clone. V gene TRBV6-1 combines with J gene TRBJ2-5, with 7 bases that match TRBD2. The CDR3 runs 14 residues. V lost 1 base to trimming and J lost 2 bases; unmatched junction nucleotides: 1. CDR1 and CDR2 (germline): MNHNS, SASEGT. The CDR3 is CASSEGLAQETQYF. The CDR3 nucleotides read TGTGCCAGCAGTGAAGGACTAGCACAAGAGACCCAGTACTTC.

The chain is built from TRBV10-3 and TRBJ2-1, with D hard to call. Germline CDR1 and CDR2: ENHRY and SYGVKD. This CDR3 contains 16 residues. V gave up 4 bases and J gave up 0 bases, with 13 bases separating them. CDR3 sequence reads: CAISVAAESSYNEQFF. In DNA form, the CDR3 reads TGTGCCATCAGTGTGGCCGCGGAGAGCTCCTACAATGAGCAGTTCTTC.

CDR3 nucleotides: TGCGCCAGCAGCTTGAGATTGGGGCAGGGATCTGGCGAGCAGTACTTC. It encodes CASSLRLGQGSGEQYF. The chain uses TRBV5-1 and TRBJ2-7; weak D call: TRBD1 (5 bases). The CDR3 is 16 residues long. Germline loops: CDR1 SGHRS, CDR2 YFSETQ. V was trimmed by 1 base and J by 6 bases, leaving 20 bases between them.

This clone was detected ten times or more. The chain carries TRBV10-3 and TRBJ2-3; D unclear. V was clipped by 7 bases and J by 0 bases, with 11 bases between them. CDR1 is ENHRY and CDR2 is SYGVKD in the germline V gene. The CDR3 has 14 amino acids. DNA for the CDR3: TGTGCCATCATGGAGCAGACTAGCACAGATACGCAGTATTTT. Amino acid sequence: CAIMEQTSTDTQYF.

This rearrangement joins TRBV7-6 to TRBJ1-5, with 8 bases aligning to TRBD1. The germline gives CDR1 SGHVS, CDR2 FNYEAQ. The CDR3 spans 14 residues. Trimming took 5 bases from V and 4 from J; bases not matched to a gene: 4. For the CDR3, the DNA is TGTGCCAGCAGCCGACAGGGGTGGAATCAGCCCCAGCATTTT. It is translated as CASSRQGWNQPQHF.